The clone carrying this T cell receptor (beta chain) was counted at least ten times. Its target is not known. This sample was included in a study of molecular identifiers for immune sequencing clone quantification. Study-wide findings and caveats: Amid fewer than 1.3 million naive cells, spiked Jurkat TCR RNA from one cell was reportedly still detectable. Clonotypes surpassing 20 RNA copies contained over 97% of effector molecules, versus under 1% in naive cells.

As previously described, bulk TCR libraries were made using listed TCR primers. TCRdb itself ran the PCR reads through MiXCR, one entry per CDR3 protein. Here the sample spans some 650,000 distinct CDR3 sequences, around 20% being singletons. Germline values: CDR1 SGHTA, CDR2 FQGNSA. J lost 8 bases, V lost 4 bases, and 11 bases had no gene match. CDR3 length equals 16 residues. The TCR originated in a human donor in good health. Some libraries in this study had Jurkat cell RNA spiked in. The rearrangement uses TRBV7-2 and TRBJ1-4; 9 bases match TRBD1. The specimen was naive CD8+ T cells from blood, with Jurkat cell RNA spiked in. Documented subset: FACS-sorted CD8+CD4-CCR7+CD45RA+ naive T cells. As DNA, the CDR3 is TGTGCCAGCAGCTCAGAGGCCGGGACAGGGTTGGAAAAACTGTTTTTT. Translated: CASSSEAGTGLEKLFF.